A single sample gave rise to the 23 T cell receptor beta chains below, sequenced in a study of beta chain features in type 1 diabetes. No antigen has been identified for these receptors. Study findings and constraints: Moderate but significant shortening of TCRB CDR3s was recorded in all four CD4+ subsets from Type 1 diabetes patients.

Investigators reverse transcribed all isolated RNA, so they sequenced expressed TCRB transcripts. Repertoires were generated with immunoSEQ multiplex PCR, while TCRdb's copy carries only in-frame clones and drops some. The table has some 290,000 clones, 13% to 15% seen once. Input material: naive CD4+ T cells from blood. The receptors stem from a man aged 25-45 years with type 1 diabetes.

The chain uses TRBV9 and TRBJ2-7; 11 bases align to TRBD2. CDR1 and CDR2 from the germline V gene are SGDLS and YYNGEE. CDR3 length: 16 residues. With 4 bases clipped from V and 5 bases from J, the junction kept 11 bases outside the gene matches. The CDR3 region is CASSRTSGRLSDEQYF. The CDR3 bases are TGTGCCAGCAGCCGTACTAGCGGGAGACTCAGCGACGAGCAGTACTTC.

A few counts support this clone. The V and J genes are TRBV4-1 and TRBJ2-1, with 7 bases identical to TRBD1. The CDR3 extends over 16 amino acids. CDR1 and CDR2 (germline): MGHRA, YSYEKL. V lost 0 bases, J lost 4 bases, and 6 bases stayed unmatched. In DNA, the CDR3 is TGCGCCAGCAGCCAAGATTGGGGACAGCTTTACAATGAGCAGTTCTTC. This sequence encodes CASSQDWGQLYNEQFF.

Only a few counts were recorded for this clone. The CDR3 region is CASSTPLGGDTEAFF. CDR3 DNA sequence: TGTGCCAGCAGCACACCCCTCGGAGGGGACACTGAAGCTTTCTTT. The chain couples TRBV5-4 to TRBJ1-1; perhaps TRBD1 as D (5 bases). The V and J ends lost 4 bases and 3 bases respectively, with 16 bases between them. The germline gives CDR1 SGHNT, CDR2 YYREEE (reference sequence). CDR3 length: 15 amino acids.

The chain is built from TRBV18 and TRBJ1-4; unclear D gene. The CDR3 consists of 14 residues. The germline V gene has CDR1 KGHSH and CDR2 LQKENI. Trimming cost V 1 base and J 4 bases, with 7 bases left between them. CDR3 coding DNA: TGTGCCAGCTCACCACAAACAGTTAATGAAAAACTGTTTTTT. It translates to CASSPQTVNEKLFF.

The V and J genes are TRBV18 and TRBJ2-1; D unclear. Germline values: CDR1 KGHSH, CDR2 LQKENI. The CDR3 contains 14 residues. The V end lost 2 bases, the J end lost 8 bases, and 13 bases lay between the germline ends. CDR3 protein: CASSPIHGLHEQFF. The CDR3 DNA reads TGTGCCAGCTCACCAATTCATGGGCTACATGAGCAGTTCTTC.

This clone has more than one count but fewer than ten. V and J are TRBV19 and TRBJ1-5; 8 bases map to TRBD1. The CDR3 totals 13 residues. Germline trimming cut 6 bases from V and 3 bases from J; bases unmatched to any gene: 1. Germline V CDR1 and CDR2: LNHDA, SQIVND (reference sequence). The CDR3 DNA follows: TGTGCCAGTAGACAGGGGGTCAATCAGCCCCAGCATTTT. Protein product: CASRQGVNQPQHF.

The rearrangement joins TRBV7-3 to TRBJ2-5; tentative D call: TRBD1 (5 bases). The germline CDR1 and CDR2 sequences are SGHTA and FQGTGA. Trimming took 5 bases from V and 2 from J, leaving 12 bases between them. The CDR3 contains 14 residues. The CDR3, as DNA: TGTGCCAGCAGCCGTACAGGATCTCAAGAGACCCAGTACTTC. Its protein is CASSRTGSQETQYF.

This clone has a handful of counts. The V call is TRBV28, the J call TRBJ2-1; 14 bases are shared with TRBD2. The CDR3 runs 17 residues. Germline assignment: CDR1 MDHEN and CDR2 SYDVKM. The V gene end was trimmed by 11 bases and the J gene end by 3 bases; junction bases not matched to a gene: 12. The CDR3 region has the DNA TGTGCCGGGAGCAGCGGACTAGCGGGAGGAGACTACAATGAGCAGTTCTTC. It encodes CAGSSGLAGGDYNEQFF.

This clone turned up a few times. The chain links TRBV18 to TRBJ2-4; D gene unclear. The V and J ends lost 3 bases and 0 bases respectively, with 9 bases between them. The CDR3 runs to 15 residues. CDR1 and CDR2 from the germline V gene are KGHSH and LQKENI. CDR3 protein: CASSPQVVAKNIQYF. The CDR3 DNA is TGTGCCAGCTCACCTCAGGTCGTAGCCAAAAACATTCAGTACTTC. The full variable domain, completed using reference TRBV18 and TRBJ2-4, is NAGVMQNPRHLVRRRGQEARLRCSPMKGHSHVYWYRQLPEEGLKFMVYLQKENIIDESGMPKERFSAEFPKEGPSILRIQQVVRGDSAAYFCASSPQVVAKNIQYFGAGTRLSVL.

This chain joins TRBV18 and TRBJ2-7; 8 bases match TRBD2. CDR1 is KGHSH, CDR2 LQKENI, per germline. The CDR3 is 15 amino acids. After removal of 6 bases from V and 3 bases from J, the junction contained 10 bases not matched to a gene. CDR3 in amino acids: CASSPFSGAYYEQYF. The CDR3 DNA sequence: TGTGCCAGCTCCCCTTTTAGCGGGGCCTACTACGAGCAGTACTTC.

There are a few counts of this clone. The gene calls are TRBV9 and TRBJ1-1; D is unresolved. CDR3 size: 12 residues. Germline CDR1 reads SGDLS; CDR2 reads YYNGEE. Trimming removed 6 bases at V and 0 bases at J, with 6 bases between. The CDR3 region has the DNA TGTGCCAGCAACCGAGTGAACACTGAAGCTTTCTTT. It is translated as CASNRVNTEAFF.

This clone was counted only a few times. This chain connects TRBV29-1 to TRBJ1-2; 7 bases are shared with TRBD1. CDR1 and CDR2 from the germline V gene are SQVTM and ANQGSEA. Unmatched junction bases numbered 6, after V lost 5 bases and J lost 6 bases. This CDR3 region has 12 residues. The CDR3 is CSVLRDSDGYTF. The DNA for the CDR3 is TGCAGCGTTCTTCGGGACAGTGATGGCTACACCTTC.

The J gene is TRBJ2-7, the V gene TRBV5-1, with TRBD2 as a possible D gene (6 bases). The CDR3 sequence is 18 residues long. V was trimmed by 0 bases and J by 1 base, leaving 20 bases between them. Germline V gene lookup returns CDR1 SGHRS and CDR2 YFSETQ. The CDR3 DNA follows: TGCGCCAGCAGCTTGGTGCCCCGGGGCGGGAAAAGATCCTACGAGCAGTACTTC. Translated, it gives CASSLVPRGGKRSYEQYF.

This CDR3 reads CASSASLTDTQYF. In nucleotides, the CDR3 is TGTGCCAGTAGCGCGTCGCTCACAGATACGCAGTATTTT. V and J are TRBV27 and TRBJ2-3; D possibly corresponds to TRBD2 (5 bases). V lost 9 bases to trimming and J lost 2 bases, with 12 bases between them. The V gene's germline CDR1 is MNHEY and CDR2 SMNVEV (reference sequence). This CDR3 is built from 13 residues.

The rearrangement joins TRBV11-2 to TRBJ2-3; 9 bases are shared with TRBD2. CDR1 is SGHAT, CDR2 FQNNGV, per germline. The CDR3 has 18 amino acids. With V trimmed by 2 bases and J by 3 bases, 12 bases remained unmatched. The CDR3 DNA is TGTGCCAGCAGCTTAACAAAGACCGGGACTAGCCTGACAGATACGCAGTATTTT. It specifies CASSLTKTGTSLTDTQYF.

This clone was counted between two and nine times. The rearrangement uses TRBV29-1 and TRBJ2-2; 7 bases map to TRBD2. V dropped 8 bases and J dropped 2; count of bases not matched to a gene: 8. CDR1 and CDR2 from the germline V gene are SQVTM and ANQGSEA. This CDR3 has 14 residues. The CDR3: CSYRLAANTGELFF. DNA for the CDR3: TGCAGCTACCGACTAGCAGCTAACACCGGGGAGCTGTTTTTT.

The chain carries TRBV7-8 and TRBJ2-1, with 11 bases lining up with TRBD2. This CDR3 comprises 15 residues. Germline assignment: CDR1 SGHVS and CDR2 FQNEAQ. Germline trimming cut 2 bases from V and 6 bases from J; bases unmatched to any gene: 3. The CDR3 coding sequence is TGTGCCAGCAGCTTAACGCTAGCGGGGGGCAATGAGCAGTTCTTC. Its translation: CASSLTLAGGNEQFF.

This clone was found a few times. The chain has TRBV29-1 and TRBJ2-5; possibly TRBD2 for D (7 bases). Germline V gene data show CDR1 as SQVTM and CDR2 as ANQGSEA. This CDR3 has 14 amino acids. Trimming left V 8 bases short and J 5 bases short, with 21 bases between. The CDR3 DNA reads as TGCAGCTATCTTGGGGGGAGGGGGAAGGAGACCCAGTACTTC. The encoded protein is CSYLGGRGKETQYF.

The chain combines TRBV5-4 with TRBJ2-2; 7 positions match TRBD2. In germline, CDR1 is SGHNT, CDR2 YYREEE (reference sequence). Trimming cost V 4 bases and J 7 bases; bases outside gene matches: 10. The length of the CDR3 is 15 residues. Here the CDR3 DNA reads TGTGCCAGCAGCACCCCGGGAGGTGGTTACGGGGAGCTGTTTTTT. This sequence encodes CASSTPGGGYGELFF.

The chain has TRBV7-2 and TRBJ2-2, with D possibly being TRBD2 (5 bases). V lost 8 bases to trimming and J lost 3 bases, with 10 bases between them. The CDR3 is 13 residues long. Germline assignment: CDR1 SGHTA and CDR2 FQGNSA. The CDR3 DNA reads as TGTGCCAGCTCCGGGATATACACCGGGGAGCTGTTTTTT. Its translation: CASSGIYTGELFF.

The V and J genes are TRBV28 and TRBJ1-5, with a possible D match to TRBD1 (6 bases). The CDR3 consists of 15 residues. The V gene lost 6 bases and the J gene lost 1 base, with 13 bases spanning the gap. Germline CDR1 MDHEN, CDR2 SYDVKM. The CDR3 sequence: CASRPTGPSNQPQHF. The CDR3, as DNA: TGTGCCAGCAGGCCTACAGGGCCCAGCAATCAGCCCCAGCATTTT.

The table lists this clone with a few counts. The genes are TRBV7-2 and TRBJ2-7; D is perhaps TRBD2 (6 bases). Per germline, CDR1 SGHTA and CDR2 FQGNSA. The CDR3 loop spans 15 amino acids. The V and J ends lost 2 bases and 0 bases respectively, with 11 bases between them. The CDR3 is CASSLSSGASYEQYF. DNA for the CDR3: TGTGCCAGCAGCTTAAGTAGCGGAGCCTCCTACGAGCAGTACTTC.

This clone was recorded a few times. This chain joins TRBV28 and TRBJ1-5; 9 bases fit TRBD1. The CDR3 contains 14 residues. Trimming took 4 bases from V and 7 from J; bases not matched to a gene: 5. Germline-derived CDR1 and CDR2 are MDHEN and SYDVKM. The CDR3 sequence: CASSWGQGIQPQHF. In nucleotides, the CDR3 is TGTGCCAGCAGTTGGGGACAGGGAATACAGCCCCAGCATTTT.